Following are 27 T cell receptor beta chains from one sample sequenced in a study of blood T cell repertoires in COVID-19. Generated by immunoSEQ multiplex PCR, the TCRdb table keeps only in-frame clones and is missing some. The sample lists about 73,000 clones, about 79% occurring once. The sequenced sample consisted of peripheral blood. The receptors were gathered from a woman aged 60-70 years with acute or convalescent COVID-19.

The V gene is TRBV7-3, the J gene TRBJ1-2; 10 nucleotides agree with TRBD1. This CDR3 is 15 amino acids long. CDR1 is SGHTA, CDR2 FQGTGA, per germline. The ends lost 4 bases at V and 6 bases at J; junction bases unmatched: 8. The CDR3 spells CASSSRTGGKDGYTF. CDR3 sequence (DNA): TGTGCCAGCAGCTCTAGGACAGGGGGGAAGGATGGCTACACCTTC. Based on the CDR3 plus reference TRBV7-3 and TRBJ1-2, the full variable domain is GAGVSQTPSNKVTEKGKYVELRCDPISGHTALYWYRQSLGQGPEFLIYFQGTGAADDSGLPNDRFFAVRPEGSVSTLKIQRTERGDSAVYLCASSSRTGGKDGYTFGSGTRLTVV.

This chain connects TRBV6-5 to TRBJ1-1; tentative D call: TRBD1 (6 bases). The V gene lost 2 bases and the J gene lost 5 bases, with 12 bases spanning the gap. The CDR3 spans 14 residues. Germline-derived CDR1 and CDR2 are MNHEY and SVGAGI. The CDR3: CASSYGTWGTEAFF. Written as DNA, the CDR3 is TGTGCCAGCAGTTACGGGACATGGGGAACTGAAGCTTTCTTT.

The chain recombines TRBV6-5 with TRBJ1-4; tentatively, D is TRBD1 (5 bases). Germline loops: CDR1 MNHEY, CDR2 SVGAGI. The V end lost 6 bases, the J end lost 0 bases, and 11 bases lay between the germline ends. This CDR3 region has 15 residues. This CDR3 is CASRLGTATNEKLFF. The CDR3 DNA reads TGTGCCAGCAGATTGGGGACTGCAACTAATGAAAAACTGTTTTTT.

This clone occurred a few times. CDR3 protein: CASSEEAGRQPQHF. The CDR3, as DNA: TGTGCCAGCAGTGAAGAGGCAGGCCGTCAGCCCCAGCATTTT. The chain joins TRBV6-1 to TRBJ1-5; D call uncertain. Trimming took off 1 base at V and 6 bases at J, with 10 bases between the two ends. The length of the CDR3 is 14 residues. The germline V gene encodes CDR1 MNHNS and CDR2 SASEGT.

The chain uses TRBV19 and TRBJ1-2; perhaps TRBD1 as D (5 bases). Germline CDR1 and CDR2: LNHDA and SQIVND (reference sequence). Deletions cut 4 bases from V and 8 bases from J, with 11 bases between. The CDR3 is 12 residues long. CDR3 sequence reads: CASSKGTGGYTF. The CDR3 DNA sequence: TGTGCCAGTAGTAAAGGGACTGGCGGCTACACCTTC.

V and J are TRBV12-5 and TRBJ2-5; TRBD1 matches 12 bases. The CDR3 has 17 amino acids. CDR1 LGHNT and CDR2 FRNRAP come from the germline V gene. V was pared by 5 bases and J by 4 bases, with 11 bases of the junction left unmatched. CDR3 in DNA: TGTGCTAGTGGTCAAAGTTCCGGGACAGGGGGCGTAGAGACCCAGTACTTC. Translated, it gives CASGQSSGTGGVETQYF.

This clone was observed once. The chain uses TRBV6-5 and TRBJ1-2; TRBD1 aligns across 8 bases. Per the germline V gene, CDR1 is MNHEY and CDR2 is SVGAGI. This CDR3 is built from 14 residues. V was pared by 6 bases and J by 4 bases, with 7 bases of the junction left unmatched. The CDR3 spells CASSPAQGAYGYTF. DNA of the CDR3: TGTGCCAGCAGCCCCGCCCAGGGGGCCTATGGCTACACCTTC.

The chain uses TRBV29-1 and TRBJ1-2; TRBD1 might be the D (6 bases). Germline values: CDR1 SQVTM, CDR2 ANQGSEA. CDR3 length: 14 amino acids. V lost 1 base and J lost 1, with 10 bases in between. CDR3 loop: CSVEAPGVNYGYTF. CDR3 DNA sequence: TGCAGCGTTGAAGCCCCAGGGGTTAACTATGGCTACACCTTC.

This clone has only a few counts. V gene TRBV19 combines with J gene TRBJ1-1; D unclear. Deletions cut 6 bases from V and 3 bases from J, with 8 bases between. This CDR3 spans 12 amino acids. Per germline, CDR1 LNHDA and CDR2 SQIVND (reference sequence). This chain's CDR3 is CASSQEYTEAFF. The CDR3 DNA is TGTGCCAGTAGCCAGGAATACACTGAAGCTTTCTTT.

The chain recombines TRBV2 with TRBJ1-1; TRBD1 matches 10 bases. V was pared by 4 bases and J by 2 bases, with 7 bases of the junction left unmatched. Germline V gives CDR1 SNHLY, CDR2 FYNNEI. This CDR3 contains 16 residues. The CDR3 sequence is CASSAPGQGDNTEAFF. CDR3 in DNA: TGTGCCAGCAGTGCTCCCGGACAGGGGGATAACACTGAAGCTTTCTTT.

This chain links TRBV5-6 with TRBJ2-2; 7 nucleotides agree with TRBD1. The CDR3 is 15 amino acids. CDR1 is SGHDT and CDR2 is YYEEEE in the germline V gene. V trimming: 4 bases; J trimming: 4 bases; junction bases outside the gene matches: 7. This CDR3 reads CASSRDSSSTGELFF. The DNA of the CDR3 is TGTGCCAGCAGCCGGGACAGTTCCTCCACCGGGGAGCTGTTTTTT.

With regard to this clone: Other DNA sequences in the same sample also yield this CDR3. The rearrangement uses TRBV11-2 and TRBJ1-1; D unclear. Deletions cut 5 bases from V and 4 bases from J, with 14 bases between. Germline lookup yields CDR1 SGHAT and CDR2 FQNNGV. The CDR3 covers 14 residues. The CDR3 sequence: CASSLGGYGTEAFF. For the CDR3, the DNA is TGTGCCAGCAGCCTGGGAGGATATGGCACTGAAGCTTTCTTT. Full variable domain (outside the CDR3, taken from reference TRBV11-2 and TRBJ1-1): EAGVAQSPRYKIIEKRQSVAFWCNPISGHATLYWYQQILGQGPKLLIQFQNNGVVDDSQLPKDRFSAERLKGVDSTLKIQPAKLEDSAVYLCASSLGGYGTEAFFGQGTRLTVV.

The chain links TRBV12-3 or TRBV12-4 to TRBJ2-1, with D perhaps matching TRBD2 (5 bases). This CDR3 has 13 amino acids. The V end lost 6 bases, the J end lost 7 bases, and 13 bases lay between the germline ends. The CDR3 DNA reads as TGTGCCAGCAGCTCGCTGACGGGAAATGAGCAGTTCTTC. Its translation: CASSSLTGNEQFF.

In its sample, this clone was seen once. This chain links TRBV19 with TRBJ1-1, with unresolved D. V was shortened by 3 bases and J by 1 base, with 3 bases between the two germline ends. The CDR3 covers 12 residues. Germline V gene data show CDR1 as LNHDA and CDR2 as SQIVND (reference sequence). CDR3 bases: TGTGCCAGTAGTATCAAGAACACTGAAGCTTTCTTT. Translating it yields CASSIKNTEAFF.

The gene calls are TRBV12-3 or TRBV12-4 and TRBJ1-1; D is unclear. This CDR3 is 13 amino acids long. V lost 1 base, J lost 7 bases, and 10 bases lay in between. Written as DNA, the CDR3 is TGTGCCAGCAGTTTAGTCCAGAGACTTGAAGCTTTCTTT. Its protein is CASSLVQRLEAFF.

Note on this clone: At one end the junction does not follow the germline gene, possibly because of a read error. The J gene is TRBJ2-4, the V gene TRBV19, with 8 bases lining up with TRBD2. Germline CDR1 is LNHDA and CDR2 is SQIVND (reference sequence). The CDR3 runs to 12 residues. The CDR3 nucleotides read TGTGCCAGTAGTCGTACAGGGACGGGACTAGAGTTC. Protein sequence: CASSRTGTGLEF.

The V call is TRBV25-1, the J call TRBJ1-1; TRBD1 aligns across 8 bases. The CDR3 length is 15 residues. V was clipped by 6 bases and J by 2 bases; unmatched bases: 8. Germline lookup yields CDR1 MGHDK and CDR2 SYGVNS. CDR3 region: CASRPDRGRNTEAFF. In DNA, the CDR3 is TGTGCCAGCAGACCCGACAGGGGAAGAAACACTGAAGCTTTCTTT.

The chain employs TRBV10-3 and TRBJ2-1; TRBD2 agrees at 11 bases. J gave up 10 bases and V 7 bases, and 9 bases lay outside the gene matches. CDR1 is ENHRY, CDR2 SYGVKD, per germline. This CDR3 has 14 amino acids. CDR3 region: CAITASGRIDEQFF. CDR3 coding DNA: TGTGCCATCACGGCTAGCGGGAGGATTGACGAGCAGTTCTTC.

The CDR3 sequence: CASSDTGHSYEQYF. CDR3 nucleotides: TGTGCCAGCAGTGACACAGGGCATTCCTACGAGCAGTACTTC. The V and J genes are TRBV2 and TRBJ2-7; maybe TRBD1 (6 bases). V lost 3 bases, J lost 1 base, and 10 bases lay in between. Looked up from germline, CDR1 is SNHLY and CDR2 is FYNNEI. The CDR3 totals 14 residues.

The rearrangement links TRBV5-4 to TRBJ2-7, with D tentatively TRBD2 (6 bases). The CDR3 has 16 residues. Trimming removed 5 bases from V and 2 bases from J, with 20 bases in between. The germline CDR1 and CDR2 sequences are SGHNT and YYREEE (reference sequence). CDR3 residues: CASSLGRGTLAYEQYF. The CDR3 DNA reads TGTGCCAGCAGTCTCGGACGGGGGACCTTGGCCTACGAGCAGTACTTC.

The chain employs TRBV12-3 or TRBV12-4 and TRBJ2-1; D perhaps matches TRBD2 (5 bases). Trimming cost V 7 bases and J 7 bases, with 14 bases left between them. This CDR3 spans 13 amino acids. The CDR3 is CASNDPGMNEQFF. The CDR3 DNA reads as TGTGCCAGCAACGACCCGGGAATGAATGAGCAGTTCTTC.

The chain uses TRBV7-3 and TRBJ1-1; 7 bases match TRBD1. This CDR3 comprises 14 residues. Germline V CDR1 and CDR2: SGHTA, FQGTGA. Germline trimming cut 5 bases from V and 7 bases from J; bases unmatched to any gene: 10. The CDR3 protein is CASSIKPGTVEAFF. Here the CDR3 DNA reads TGTGCCAGCAGCATAAAACCCGGGACAGTTGAAGCTTTCTTT.

The chain links TRBV15 to TRBJ2-1; 9 bases are a match to TRBD2. V was clipped by 1 base and J by 0 bases; unmatched bases: 4. There are 17 residues in the CDR3. Germline CDR1 reads LNHNV; CDR2 reads YYDKDF (reference sequence). CDR3 protein: CATSRAFSGSSYNEQFF. The DNA for the CDR3 is TGTGCCACCAGCAGAGCTTTTAGCGGGAGCTCCTACAATGAGCAGTTCTTC.

The chain carries TRBV5-4 and TRBJ2-2, with D possibly matching TRBD2 (5 bases). The CDR3 has 14 amino acids. Trimming left V 7 bases short and J 3 bases short, with 13 bases between. The germline V gene encodes CDR1 SGHNT and CDR2 YYREEE (reference sequence). The CDR3 nucleotides read TGTGCCAGCTCTACTAGTTCCCACACCGGGGAGCTGTTTTTT. It codes for CASSTSSHTGELFF.

The genes are TRBV28 and TRBJ2-5; D call uncertain. V lost 4 bases to trimming and J lost 5 bases, with 8 bases between them. Germline CDR1 MDHEN, CDR2 SYDVKM. The CDR3 runs 12 residues. CDR3 DNA: TGTGCCAGCAGTTCGCCGCGCGAGACCCAGTACTTC. Amino acid sequence: CASSSPRETQYF. Together with reference TRBV28 and TRBJ2-5, the CDR3 gives the full variable domain: DVKVTQSSRYLVKRTGEKVFLECVQDMDHENMFWYRQDPGLGLRLIYFSYDVKMKEKGDIPEGYSVSREKKERFSLILESASTNQTSMYLCASSSPRETQYFGPGTRLLVL.

Written as DNA, the CDR3 is TGCGCCAGCAGCCAAGTCGGGACAGTCAATGAGCAGTTCTTC. This gives the protein CASSQVGTVNEQFF. The chain couples TRBV4-1 to TRBJ2-1; TRBD1 matches 7 bases. Germline assignment: CDR1 MGHRA and CDR2 YSYEKL. This CDR3 is 14 amino acids long. V was clipped by 1 base and J by 6 bases; unmatched bases: 3.

The chain uses TRBV6-5 and TRBJ1-1; tentative D call: TRBD1 (5 bases). V lost 8 bases, J lost 5 bases, and 18 bases lay in between. CDR3 length: 14 amino acids. Germline CDR1 is MNHEY and CDR2 is SVGAGI. The CDR3 region has the DNA TGTGCCAGCCGCACGGGGGGGAGGGAGACTGAAGCTTTCTTT. Amino acid sequence: CASRTGGRETEAFF.